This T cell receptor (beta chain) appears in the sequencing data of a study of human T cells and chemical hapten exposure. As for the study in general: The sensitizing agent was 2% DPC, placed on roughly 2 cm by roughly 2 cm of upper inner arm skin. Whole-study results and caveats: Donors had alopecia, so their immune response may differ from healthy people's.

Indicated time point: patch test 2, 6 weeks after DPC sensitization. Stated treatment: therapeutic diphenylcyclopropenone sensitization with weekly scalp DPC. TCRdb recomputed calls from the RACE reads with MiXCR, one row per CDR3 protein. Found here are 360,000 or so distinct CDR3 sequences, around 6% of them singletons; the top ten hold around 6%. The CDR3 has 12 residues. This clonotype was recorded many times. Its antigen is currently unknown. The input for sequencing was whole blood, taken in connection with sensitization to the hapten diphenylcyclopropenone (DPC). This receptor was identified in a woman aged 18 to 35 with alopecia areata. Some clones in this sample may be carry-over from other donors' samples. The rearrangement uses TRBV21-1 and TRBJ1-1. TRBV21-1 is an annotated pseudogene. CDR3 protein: CASSTNNTEAFF. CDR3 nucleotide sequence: TGTGCCAGCAGCACGAATAACACTGAAGCTTTCTTT.